A selection of T cell receptor beta chains follows, all from one sample in a study of technical replicates of blood from several donors. Using immunoSEQ multiplex PCR, the repertoire was profiled, and TCRdb retains in-frame clones only, with some absent. The table lists tens of thousands of clones, 92% of them singletons. The sample consisted of T cells isolated from PBMCs. The receptors were gathered from a human donor in good health. Both conserved end residues are part of each CDR3. The D gene is left open where the match is weak. The size entry is marked missing in some rows and otherwise reads once, few, many or a size class.

v_gene	d_gene	abundance	j_gene	CDR3aa	CDR3nt
TRBV29-1	TRBD1	-	TRBJ2-1	CSVQTGGVYNEQFF	TGCAGCGTACAGACAGGGGGCGTCTACAATGAGCAGTTCTTC
TRBV28	TRBD1	-	TRBJ1-1	CASSLQGARTEAFF	TGTGCCAGCAGTTTACAGGGGGCGCGCACTGAAGCTTTCTTT
TRBV7-6	TRBD1	-	TRBJ2-6	CASSQYVIPGQGIGAANVLTF	TGTGCCAGCAGCCAATACGTTATACCGGGACAGGGGATAGGGGCGGCCAACGTCCTGACTTTC
TRBV4-1	-	-	TRBJ1-6	CASSPENRVRGDSPLHF	TGCGCCAGCAGCCCCGAGAACAGGGTTAGAGGAGATTCACCCCTCCACTTT
TRBV4-1	TRBD2	-	TRBJ2-1	CASSPYLAGPNNEQFF	TGCGCCAGCAGCCCCTATTTAGCGGGGCCCAACAATGAGCAGTTCTTC
TRBV5-4	TRBD2	-	TRBJ2-3	CASSWGLATDTQYF	TGTGCCAGCAGCTGGGGACTAGCGACAGATACGCAGTATTTT
TRBV27	-	-	TRBJ2-7	CASSLSPGHPEYF	TGTGCCAGCAGTCTTTCCCCGGGACACCCCGAGTACTTC
TRBV11-3	TRBD2	-	TRBJ2-7	CASSRTSGVSYEQYF	TGTGCCAGCAGCCGCACTAGCGGGGTCTCCTACGAGCAGTACTTC
TRBV19	-	-	TRBJ1-1	CASSSRVPDTEAFF	TGTGCCAGTAGTTCCCGGGTTCCGGACACTGAAGCTTTCTTT
TRBV6-5	TRBD1	-	TRBJ1-5	CASSYVATGGQPQHF	TGTGCCAGCAGTTATGTCGCGACAGGGGGGCAGCCCCAGCATTTT
TRBV5-1	-	-	TRBJ1-4	CASSLDPPTGATNEKLFF	TGCGCCAGCAGCTTGGACCCCCCCACAGGCGCCACTAATGAAAAACTGTTTTTT
TRBV6-1	-	once	TRBJ2-7	CASSVLAGGYYEQYF	TGTGCCAGCAGTGTTCTAGCAGGGGGGTACTACGAGCAGTACTTC
TRBV28	TRBD1	-	TRBJ2-2	CASTGGALITGELFF	TGTGCCAGCACAGGGGGCGCATTAATCACCGGGGAGCTGTTTTTT
TRBV30	TRBD2	-	TRBJ2-5	CAWSPGTSGQETQYF	TGTGCCTGGAGTCCTGGGACTAGCGGTCAAGAGACCCAGTACTTC
TRBV6-6	TRBD1	-	TRBJ2-1	CASSLTGQGSNEQFF	TGTGCCAGCAGTTTGACGGGACAGGGCAGCAATGAGCAGTTCTTC
TRBV27	-	-	TRBJ2-2	CASRTGWDTGELFF	TGTGCCAGCAGAACAGGGTGGGACACCGGGGAGCTGTTTTTT
TRBV5-1	TRBD2	-	TRBJ2-7	CASSWASGSSYEQYF	TGCGCCAGCAGCTGGGCTAGCGGAAGCTCCTACGAGCAGTACTTC
TRBV29-1	-	-	TRBJ2-7	CSVMLEPLYEQYF	TGCAGCGTCATGTTGGAGCCTCTCTACGAGCAGTACTTC
TRBV4-1	-	-	TRBJ1-2	CASRNQEEIAHGYTF	TGCGCCAGCAGGAACCAGGAAGAGATTGCGCATGGCTACACCTTC
TRBV2	-	-	TRBJ2-1	CASVRGSYNEQFF	TGTGCCAGCGTCAGGGGATCCTACAATGAGCAGTTCTTC
TRBV6-6	TRBD2	-	TRBJ2-1	CASNKALAGDRGEQFF	TGTGCCAGCAACAAAGCCCTAGCGGGAGACCGAGGCGAGCAGTTCTTC
TRBV7-2	-	-	TRBJ2-7	CASSPGAGMLGEQYF	TGTGCCAGCAGCCCAGGGGCAGGGATGTTAGGTGAGCAGTACTTC
TRBV5-1	TRBD2	-	TRBJ2-5	CASSLGVSGLGEETQYF	TGCGCCAGCAGCTTGGGGGTTAGCGGGCTAGGGGAGGAGACCCAGTACTTC
TRBV11-2	-	few	TRBJ1-4	CASSLYREHQLFF	TGTGCCAGCAGCTTGTACAGGGAGCATCAACTGTTTTTT
TRBV29-1	-	-	TRBJ2-7	CSVGHRRYEQYF	TGCAGCGTTGGACACCGCCGCTACGAGCAGTACTTC
TRBV6-1	TRBD2	-	TRBJ2-1	CAIPTRDYNNEQFF	TGTGCCATCCCCACCAGGGACTATAACAATGAGCAGTTCTTC
TRBV19	-	-	TRBJ2-1	CASIGGTYNEQFF	TGTGCCAGTATAGGCGGCACTTACAATGAGCAGTTCTTC
TRBV25-1	TRBD1	-	TRBJ1-5	CASRGQGEYQPQHF	TGTGCCAGCAGGGGACAGGGGGAATATCAGCCCCAGCATTTT
TRBV29-1	-	-	TRBJ2-1	CSVEGFSPTSSYNEQFF	TGCAGCGTTGAAGGCTTTAGCCCCACCAGCTCCTACAATGAGCAGTTCTTC
TRBV6-5	-	-	TRBJ2-7	CASRDVRVHEQYF	TGTGCCAGCAGGGACGTCAGGGTACACGAGCAGTACTTC
TRBV7-6	TRBD2	-	TRBJ2-2	CASSPGTSGIKAGELFF	TGTGCCAGCAGCCCCGGGACTAGCGGGATAAAGGCCGGGGAGCTGTTTTTT
TRBV4-1	TRBD1	once	TRBJ1-2	CASSQGNGQGRNYGYTF	TGCGCCAGCAGCCAAGGAAACGGACAGGGGCGAAACTATGGCTACACCTTC
TRBV7-6	TRBD1	-	TRBJ1-1	CASSLGGQPGLNTEAFF	TGTGCCAGCAGCTTGGGGGGACAGCCGGGTTTGAACACTGAAGCTTTCTTT
TRBV6-1	TRBD1	-	TRBJ2-7	CASSEYARVQGARGYEQYF	TGTGCCAGCAGTGAATACGCGCGGGTACAGGGGGCTAGGGGCTACGAGCAGTACTTC
TRBV27	TRBD1	-	TRBJ2-1	CASSTYRGPAYNEQFF	TGTGCCAGCAGTACCTACAGGGGGCCCGCCTACAATGAGCAGTTCTTC